The 2 T cell receptor beta chains in this list originate from one sample, sequenced in a study of T cell responses to AZD1222 COVID-19 vaccine. The repertoire was sequenced with immunoSEQ multiplex PCR; TCRdb's copy has only in-frame clones and lacks some. This sample has some 96,000 clones, with around 85% found just once. Here the sequenced sample was peripheral blood, taken 28 days after the second AZD1222 dose. These receptors were obtained from an adult who received the AZD1222 COVID-19 vaccine.

This chain links TRBV7-4 with TRBJ1-5; possible D gene TRBD1, 5 bases. Germline V gene data show CDR1 as SGHVT and CDR2 as SQSDAQ. V gave up 4 bases and J gave up 2 bases, with 18 bases separating them. The CDR3 is 17 amino acids. CDR3 amino acids: CASSCRFSGKGNQPQHF. CDR3 sequence (DNA): TGTGCCAGCAGCTGCCGTTTCTCAGGGAAGGGCAATCAGCCCCAGCATTTT.

Here the CDR3 reads CASSSGGLTEAFF. The CDR3, as DNA: TGTGCCAGCAGCTCAGGGGGCCTTACTGAAGCTTTCTTT. The chain couples TRBV7-9 to TRBJ1-1, with TRBD1 matching over 8 bases. Germline CDR1 and CDR2: SEHNR and FQNEAQ (reference sequence). This CDR3 is built from 13 residues. With V trimmed by 4 bases and J by 5 bases, 3 bases remained unmatched.